This T cell receptor beta chain was identified during a study of blood T cell repertoires in COVID-19. About the study: T cells, B-cell-depleted T cells, or PBMCs supplied cDNA or gDNA.

This CDR3 region has 14 residues. Germline loops: CDR1 MGHRA, CDR2 YSYEKL. Trimming left V 2 bases short and J 9 bases short, with 14 bases between. Methods used by the authors: The authors estimated nucleated cell counts from reference gene primer amplification. Here immunoSEQ multiplex PCR was the method, and the copy in TCRdb shows in-frame clones only, minus some. The V and J calls and clone size are taken from that table; D and trimming were inferred from the DNA. The sample comprises roughly 150,000 clones, roughly 93% of which are singletons, and less than 2% rests with the top ten. The chain carries TRBV4-1 and TRBJ1-5; maybe TRBD1 (5 bases). The specimen was peripheral blood. This TCR was sampled from a woman between 55 and 75 years old with COVID-19, enrolled during active disease. The CDR3 coding sequence is TGCGCCAGCAGCCAATCTGGGGCCGAGTGGCCCCAGCATTTT. This sequence encodes CASSQSGAEWPQHF.